The entry below gives a single T cell receptor beta chain sequence along with its context. Its antigen remains unknown. Sequencing used cDNA as its template, made by extracting RNA and reverse transcribing it. Profiled with immunoSEQ multiplex PCR; TCRdb holds only in-frame clones, not every one. This sample has 100,000 to 150,000 clones, with around 50% found just once. This sample is drawn from a study of CD8+ T cells in alopecia areata. General observations from the study: Mice showed TCR sharing more clearly than patients did, possibly owing to HLA.

The germline V and J ends were trimmed by 7 bases and 5 bases, with 9 bases remaining between them. The CDR3 runs to 12 residues. Germline assignment: CDR1 LNHDA and CDR2 SQIVND (reference sequence). Samples from alopecia areata patients were lesional scalp punch biopsies and peripheral blood. The researchers isolated CD4+ and CD8+ T cells from PBMCs by sorting. The sequenced sample was NKG2D-low CD8+ T cells sorted from blood. V and J are TRBV19 and TRBJ1-5, with D tentatively TRBD1 (6 bases). The TCR originated in a human donor with alopecia areata. The CDR3, as DNA: TGTGCCAGTATGGGGGGCGATCAGCCCCAGCATTTT. Its protein product is CASMGGDQPQHF.